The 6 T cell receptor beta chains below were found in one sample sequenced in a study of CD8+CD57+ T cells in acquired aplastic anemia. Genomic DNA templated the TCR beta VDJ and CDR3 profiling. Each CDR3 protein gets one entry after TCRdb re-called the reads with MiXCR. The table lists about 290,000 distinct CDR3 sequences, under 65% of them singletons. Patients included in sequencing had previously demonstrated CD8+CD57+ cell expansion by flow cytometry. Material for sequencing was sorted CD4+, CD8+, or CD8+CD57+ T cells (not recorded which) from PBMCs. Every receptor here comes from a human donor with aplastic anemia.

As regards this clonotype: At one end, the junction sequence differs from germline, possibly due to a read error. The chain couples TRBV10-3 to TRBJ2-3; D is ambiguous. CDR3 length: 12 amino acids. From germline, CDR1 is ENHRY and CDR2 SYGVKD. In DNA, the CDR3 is TGTGCAATCAGTGAACTGACAGATACGCAGTATTTT. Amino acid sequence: CAISELTDTQYF.

This CDR3 is CASSLFTDTGELFF. DNA of the CDR3: TGTGCCAGCAGCTTATTCACCGACACCGGGGAGCTGTTTTTT. The genes are TRBV7-9 and TRBJ2-2; D ambiguous. The germline V and J ends were trimmed by 2 bases and 3 bases, with 7 bases remaining between them. CDR1 is SEHNR and CDR2 is FQNEAQ in the germline V gene (reference sequence). CDR3 length: 14 residues.

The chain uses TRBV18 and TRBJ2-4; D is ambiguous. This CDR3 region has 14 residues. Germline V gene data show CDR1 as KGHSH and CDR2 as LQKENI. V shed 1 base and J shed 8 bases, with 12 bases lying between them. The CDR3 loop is CASSPQLGSDIQYF. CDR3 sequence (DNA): TGTGCCAGCTCACCACAGCTCGGGTCGGACATTCAGTACTTC.

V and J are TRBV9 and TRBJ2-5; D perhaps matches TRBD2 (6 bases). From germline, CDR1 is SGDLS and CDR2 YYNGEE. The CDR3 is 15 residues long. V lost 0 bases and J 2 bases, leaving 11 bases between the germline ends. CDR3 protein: CASSVEGTLQETQYF. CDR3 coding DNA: TGTGCCAGCAGCGTAGAAGGGACTCTACAAGAGACCCAGTACTTC.

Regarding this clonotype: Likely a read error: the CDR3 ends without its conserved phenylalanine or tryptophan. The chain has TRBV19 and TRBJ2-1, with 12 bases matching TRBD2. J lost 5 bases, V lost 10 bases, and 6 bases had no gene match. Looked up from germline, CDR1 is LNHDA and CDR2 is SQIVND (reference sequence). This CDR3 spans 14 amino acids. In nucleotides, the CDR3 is TGTGCCATCGCACGGACTAGCGGGGACAATGAGCAGTTCCTC. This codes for CAIARTSGDNEQFL.

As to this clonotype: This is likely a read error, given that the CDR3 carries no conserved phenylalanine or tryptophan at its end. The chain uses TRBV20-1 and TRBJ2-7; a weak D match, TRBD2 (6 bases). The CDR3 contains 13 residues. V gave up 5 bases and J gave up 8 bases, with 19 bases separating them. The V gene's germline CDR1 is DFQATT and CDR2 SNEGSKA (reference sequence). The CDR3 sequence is CSAGTGRATQQYL. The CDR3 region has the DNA TGCAGTGCTGGAACCGGGAGAGCAACCCAGCAGTACTTA.